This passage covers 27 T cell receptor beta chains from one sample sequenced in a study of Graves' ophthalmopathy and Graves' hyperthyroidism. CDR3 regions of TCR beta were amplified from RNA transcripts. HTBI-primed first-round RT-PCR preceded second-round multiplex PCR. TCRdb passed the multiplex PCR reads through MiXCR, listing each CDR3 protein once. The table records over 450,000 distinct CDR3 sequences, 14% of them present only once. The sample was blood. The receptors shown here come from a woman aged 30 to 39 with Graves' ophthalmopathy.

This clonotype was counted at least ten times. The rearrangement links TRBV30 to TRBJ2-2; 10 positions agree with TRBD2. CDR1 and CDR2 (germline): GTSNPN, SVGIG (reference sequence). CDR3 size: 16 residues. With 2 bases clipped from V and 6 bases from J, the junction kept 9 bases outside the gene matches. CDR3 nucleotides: TGTGCCTGGAGTCATGGGGCTAGCGGGAGTCCCGGGGAGCTGTTTTTT. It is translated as CAWSHGASGSPGELFF.

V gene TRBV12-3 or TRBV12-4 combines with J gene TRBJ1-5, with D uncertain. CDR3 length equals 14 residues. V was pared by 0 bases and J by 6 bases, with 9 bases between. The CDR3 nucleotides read TGTGCCAGCAGTTTAGCATGGTCGGGTCAGCCCCAGCATTTT. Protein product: CASSLAWSGQPQHF.

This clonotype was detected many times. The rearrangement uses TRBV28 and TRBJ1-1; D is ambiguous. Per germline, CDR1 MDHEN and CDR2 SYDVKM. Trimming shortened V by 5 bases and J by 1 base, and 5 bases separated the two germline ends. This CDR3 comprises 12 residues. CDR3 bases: TGTGCCAGCAGTATACGGAACACTGAAGCTTTCTTT. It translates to CASSIRNTEAFF.

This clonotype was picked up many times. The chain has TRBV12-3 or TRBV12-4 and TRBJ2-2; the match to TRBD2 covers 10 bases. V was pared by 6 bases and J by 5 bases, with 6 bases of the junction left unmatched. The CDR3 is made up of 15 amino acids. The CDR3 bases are TGTGCCAGCAGCCCGGGACTAGCGTCTACCGGGGAGCTGTTTTTT. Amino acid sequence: CASSPGLASTGELFF.

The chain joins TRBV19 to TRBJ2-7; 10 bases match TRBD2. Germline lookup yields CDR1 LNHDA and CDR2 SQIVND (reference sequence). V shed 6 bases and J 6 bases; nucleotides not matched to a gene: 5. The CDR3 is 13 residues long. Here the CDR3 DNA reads TGTGCCAGTAGCACCTTAGCGGGAGGCGAGCAGTACTTC. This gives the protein CASSTLAGGEQYF. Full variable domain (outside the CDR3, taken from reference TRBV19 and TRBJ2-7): DGGITQSPKYLFRKEGQNVTLSCEQNLNHDAMYWYRQDPGQGLRLIYYSQIVNDFQKGDIAEGYSVSREKKESFPLTVTSAQKNPTAFYLCASSTLAGGEQYFGPGTRLTVT.

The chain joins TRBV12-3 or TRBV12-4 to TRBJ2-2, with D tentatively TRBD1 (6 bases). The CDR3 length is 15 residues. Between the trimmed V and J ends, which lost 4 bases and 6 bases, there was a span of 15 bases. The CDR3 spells CASSSHQGSAGELFF. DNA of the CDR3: TGTGCCAGCAGTTCTCATCAGGGGTCCGCCGGGGAGCTGTTTTTT.

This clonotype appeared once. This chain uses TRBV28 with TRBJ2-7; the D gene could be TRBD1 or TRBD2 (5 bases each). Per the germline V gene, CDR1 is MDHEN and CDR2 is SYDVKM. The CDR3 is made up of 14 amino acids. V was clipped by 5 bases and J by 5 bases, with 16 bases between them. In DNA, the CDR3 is TGTGCCAGCAGTCCCAGGGACCGTGTCCACGAGCAGTACTTC. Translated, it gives CASSPRDRVHEQYF.

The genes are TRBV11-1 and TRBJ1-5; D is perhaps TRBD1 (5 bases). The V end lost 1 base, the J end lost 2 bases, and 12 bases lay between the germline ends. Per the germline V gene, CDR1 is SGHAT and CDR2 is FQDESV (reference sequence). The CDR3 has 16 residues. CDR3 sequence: CASSLEAGRGNQPQHF. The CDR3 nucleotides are TGTGCCAGCAGCTTAGAGGCAGGGCGAGGCAATCAGCCCCAGCATTTT. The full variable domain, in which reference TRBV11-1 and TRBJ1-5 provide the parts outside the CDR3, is EAEVAQSPRYKITEKSQAVAFWCDPISGHATLYWYRQILGQGPELLVQFQDESVVDDSQLPKDRFSAERLKGVDSTLKIQPAELGDSAMYLCASSLEAGRGNQPQHFGDGTRLSIL.

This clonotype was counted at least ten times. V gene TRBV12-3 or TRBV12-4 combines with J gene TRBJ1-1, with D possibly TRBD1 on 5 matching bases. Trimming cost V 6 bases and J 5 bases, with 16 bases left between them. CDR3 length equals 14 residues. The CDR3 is CASRTGAGRTEAFF. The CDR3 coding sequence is TGTGCCAGCAGAACCGGGGCCGGTCGGACTGAAGCTTTCTTT.

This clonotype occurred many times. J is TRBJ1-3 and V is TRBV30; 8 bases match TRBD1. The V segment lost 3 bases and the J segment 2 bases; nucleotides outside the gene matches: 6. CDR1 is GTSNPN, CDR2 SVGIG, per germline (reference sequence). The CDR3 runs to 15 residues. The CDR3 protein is CAWSQGASTGNTIYF. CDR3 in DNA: TGTGCCTGGAGCCAGGGGGCCTCCACTGGAAACACCATATATTTT. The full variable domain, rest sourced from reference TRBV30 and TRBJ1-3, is SQTIHQWPATLVQPVGSPLSLECTVEGTSNPNLYWYRQAAGRGLQLLFYSVGIGQISSEVPQNLSASRPQDRQFILSSKKLLLSDSGFYLCAWSQGASTGNTIYFGEGSWLTVV.

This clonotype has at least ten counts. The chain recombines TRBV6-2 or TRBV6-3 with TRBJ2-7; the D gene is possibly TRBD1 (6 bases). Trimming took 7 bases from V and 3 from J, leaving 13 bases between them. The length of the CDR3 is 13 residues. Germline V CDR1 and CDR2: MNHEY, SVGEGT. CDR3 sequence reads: CASTRGRHYEQYF. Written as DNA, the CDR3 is TGTGCCAGCACCAGGGGACGGCACTACGAGCAGTACTTC.

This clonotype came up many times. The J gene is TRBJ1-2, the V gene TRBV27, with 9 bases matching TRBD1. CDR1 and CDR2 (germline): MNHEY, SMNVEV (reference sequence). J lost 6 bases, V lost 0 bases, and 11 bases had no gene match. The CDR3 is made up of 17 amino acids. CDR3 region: CASSLSVPGQGSDGYTF. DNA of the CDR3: TGTGCCAGCAGTTTATCAGTACCGGGACAGGGTTCGGATGGCTACACCTTC.

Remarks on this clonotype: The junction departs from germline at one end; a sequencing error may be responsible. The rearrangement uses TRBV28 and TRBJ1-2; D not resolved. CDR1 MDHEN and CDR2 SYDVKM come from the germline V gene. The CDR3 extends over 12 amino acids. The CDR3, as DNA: TGTGCCAGCAGTTCGGAATTCTATGGTTACACCTTC. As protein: CASSSEFYGYTF.

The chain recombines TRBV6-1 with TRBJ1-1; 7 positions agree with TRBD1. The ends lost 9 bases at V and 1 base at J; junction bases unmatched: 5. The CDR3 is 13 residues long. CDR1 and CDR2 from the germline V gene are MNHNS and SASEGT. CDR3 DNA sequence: TGTGCCAGTGCCGGGACAGCGAACACTGAAGCTTTCTTT. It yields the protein CASAGTANTEAFF.

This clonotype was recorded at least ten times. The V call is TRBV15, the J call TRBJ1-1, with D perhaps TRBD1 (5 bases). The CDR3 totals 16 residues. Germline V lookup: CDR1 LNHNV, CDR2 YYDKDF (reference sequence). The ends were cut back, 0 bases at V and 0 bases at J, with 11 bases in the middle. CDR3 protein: CATSRDRGYMNTEAFF. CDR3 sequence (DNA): TGTGCCACCAGCAGAGATAGGGGATACATGAACACTGAAGCTTTCTTT. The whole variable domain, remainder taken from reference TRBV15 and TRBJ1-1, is DAMVIQNPRYQVTQFGKPVTLSCSQTLNHNVMYWYQQKSSQAPKLLFHYYDKDFNNEADTPDNFQSRRPNTSFCFLDIRSPGLGDTAMYLCATSRDRGYMNTEAFFGQGTRLTVV.

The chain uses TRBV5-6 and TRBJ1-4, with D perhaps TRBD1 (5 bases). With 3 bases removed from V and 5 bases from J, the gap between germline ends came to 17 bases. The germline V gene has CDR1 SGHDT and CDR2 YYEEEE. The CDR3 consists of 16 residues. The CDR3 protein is CASSSLGNRPNEKLFF. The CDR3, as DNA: TGTGCCAGCAGCTCCCTCGGTAACAGGCCGAATGAAAAACTGTTTTTT.

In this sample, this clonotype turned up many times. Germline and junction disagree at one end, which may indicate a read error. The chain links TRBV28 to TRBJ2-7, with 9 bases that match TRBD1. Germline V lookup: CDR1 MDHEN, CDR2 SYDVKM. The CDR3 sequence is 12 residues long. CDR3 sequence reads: CASRLTGTGLNF. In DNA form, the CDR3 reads TGTGCCAGCAGGCTCACCGGGACAGGGCTAAACTTC.

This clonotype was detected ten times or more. CDR3 sequence: CASSPGRDHNSPLHF. The CDR3 coding sequence is TGTGCCAGCAGTCCAGGAAGGGACCATAATTCACCCCTCCACTTT. The chain is built from TRBV12-3 or TRBV12-4 and TRBJ1-6; the D gene is possibly TRBD1 (5 bases). The CDR3 runs 15 residues. Trimming took 5 bases from V and 5 from J, leaving 13 bases between them.

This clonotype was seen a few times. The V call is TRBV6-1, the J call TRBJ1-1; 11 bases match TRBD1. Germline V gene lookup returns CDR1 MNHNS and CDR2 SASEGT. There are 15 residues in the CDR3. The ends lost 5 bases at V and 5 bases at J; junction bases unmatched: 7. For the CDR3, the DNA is TGTGCCAGCAGTCAGGGACAGGGGGTTAGGACTGAAGCTTTCTTT. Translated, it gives CASSQGQGVRTEAFF.

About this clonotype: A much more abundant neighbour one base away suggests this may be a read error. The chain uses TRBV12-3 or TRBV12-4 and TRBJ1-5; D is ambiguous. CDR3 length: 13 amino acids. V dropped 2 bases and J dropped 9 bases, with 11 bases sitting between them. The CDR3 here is CASSLQVSGPQHF. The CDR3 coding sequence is TGTGCCAGCAGTTTACAAGTCTCGGGGCCCCAGCATTTT.

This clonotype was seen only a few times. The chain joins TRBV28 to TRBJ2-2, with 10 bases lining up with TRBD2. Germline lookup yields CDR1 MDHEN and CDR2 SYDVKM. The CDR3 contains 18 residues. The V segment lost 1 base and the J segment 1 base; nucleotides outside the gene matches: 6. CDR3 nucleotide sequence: TGTGCCAGCAGTTTATTGGGGCTAGCGGGAGTGAACACCGGGGAGCTGTTTTTT. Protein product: CASSLLGLAGVNTGELFF.

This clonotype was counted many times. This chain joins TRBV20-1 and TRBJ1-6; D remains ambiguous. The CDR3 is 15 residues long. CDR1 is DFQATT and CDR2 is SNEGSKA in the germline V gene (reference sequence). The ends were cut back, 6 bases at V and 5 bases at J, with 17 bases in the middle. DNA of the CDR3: TGCAGTGCCCGCCGTAGCAGAGGAAATAATTCACCCCTCCACTTT. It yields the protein CSARRSRGNNSPLHF.

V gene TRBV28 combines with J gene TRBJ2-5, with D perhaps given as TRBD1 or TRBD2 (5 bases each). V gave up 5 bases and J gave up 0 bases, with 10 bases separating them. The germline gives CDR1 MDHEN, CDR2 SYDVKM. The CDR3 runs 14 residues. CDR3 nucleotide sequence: TGTGCCAGCAGTGACACGGGACACCAAGAGACCCAGTACTTC. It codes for CASSDTGHQETQYF.

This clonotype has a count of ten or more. CDR3 loop: CASSPTTSMYEQYF. The DNA of the CDR3 is TGTGCCAGCAGTCCAACGACTAGCATGTACGAGCAGTACTTC. This chain connects TRBV6-5 to TRBJ2-7; 7 positions match TRBD2. The ends lost 5 bases at V and 4 bases at J; junction bases unmatched: 8. Germline V lookup: CDR1 MNHEY, CDR2 SVGAGI. The CDR3 totals 14 residues.

The CDR3 coding sequence is TGTGCCAGCAGCTTAGTCCCTACCGGGGGGCTAGAGACCCAGTACTTC. Translation gives CASSLVPTGGLETQYF. The chain joins TRBV11-2 to TRBJ2-5; tentatively, D is TRBD2 (7 bases). The CDR3 sequence is 16 residues long. V was pared by 1 base and J by 4 bases, with 16 bases between. Per the germline V gene, CDR1 is SGHAT and CDR2 is FQNNGV. The full variable domain, with the rest looked up from reference TRBV11-2 and TRBJ2-5, is EAGVAQSPRYKIIEKRQSVAFWCNPISGHATLYWYQQILGQGPKLLIQFQNNGVVDDSQLPKDRFSAERLKGVDSTLKIQPAKLEDSAVYLCASSLVPTGGLETQYFGPGTRLLVL.

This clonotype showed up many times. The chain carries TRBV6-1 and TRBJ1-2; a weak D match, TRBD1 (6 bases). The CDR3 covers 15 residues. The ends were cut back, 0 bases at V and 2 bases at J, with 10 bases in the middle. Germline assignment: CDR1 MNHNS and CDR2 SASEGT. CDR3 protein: CASSEAAGGNYGYTF. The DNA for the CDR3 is TGTGCCAGCAGTGAAGCCGCCGGGGGCAACTATGGCTACACCTTC.

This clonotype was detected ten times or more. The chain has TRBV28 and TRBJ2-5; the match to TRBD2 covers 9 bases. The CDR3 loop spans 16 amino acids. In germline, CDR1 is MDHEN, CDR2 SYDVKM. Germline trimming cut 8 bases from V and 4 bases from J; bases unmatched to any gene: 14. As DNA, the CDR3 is TGTGCCAGCTCCGCAAGGGGGCTAGCGGGAAGAGAGACCCAGTACTTC. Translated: CASSARGLAGRETQYF.